This passage covers 5 T cell receptor beta chains from one sample sequenced in a study of STAT5B mutations in CD4+ large granular lymphocyte leukemia. Sequencing used immunoSEQ multiplex PCR; TCRdb keeps in-frame clones, though not all of them. The table shows 35,000 to 40,000 clones, with about 80% occurring only once. The specimen sequenced was CD4+ T cells from blood buffy coats. The receptors were gathered from a human donor in good health.

The V and J genes are TRBV12-1 and TRBJ2-1; the D segment call TRBD2 is taken from the table without a DNA check. TRBV12-1 is tagged as a pseudogene. The CDR3 length is 14 residues. CDR3 in amino acids: CASSFGLAGDEQFF. DNA for the CDR3: TGTGCCAGCAGCTTTGGACTAGCGGGGGATGAGCAGTTCTTC.

This chain joins TRBV18 and TRBJ1-1; no clear D. The V gene lost 3 bases and the J gene lost 6 bases, with 17 bases spanning the gap. The CDR3 is 15 amino acids. The germline gives CDR1 KGHSH, CDR2 LQKENI. The CDR3 reads CASSPWSRQDSEAFF. CDR3 coding DNA: TGTGCCAGCTCACCTTGGTCAAGGCAGGATTCTGAAGCTTTCTTT. The complete variable domain, with remaining parts taken from reference TRBV18 and TRBJ1-1, reads NAGVMQNPRHLVRRRGQEARLRCSPMKGHSHVYWYRQLPEEGLKFMVYLQKENIIDESGMPKERFSAEFPKEGPSILRIQQVVRGDSAAYFCASSPWSRQDSEAFFGQGTRLTVV.

This sequence joins TRBV27 and TRBJ2-7; TRBD1 is a possible D gene (6 bases). CDR1 is MNHEY and CDR2 is SMNVEV in the germline V gene (reference sequence). CDR3 size: 13 residues. Trimming pared 5 bases from V and 5 bases from J, leaving 13 bases between. The CDR3 nucleotides read TGTGCCAGCAGTATACAGGGAGTCAACGAGCAGTACTTC. This gives the protein CASSIQGVNEQYF.

This sequence joins TRBV14 and TRBJ1-1; D gene unclear. With 0 bases removed from V and 9 bases from J, the gap between germline ends came to 14 bases. Germline CDR1 reads SGHDN; CDR2 reads FVKESK. The CDR3 sequence is 14 residues long. The CDR3 nucleotides read TGTGCCAGCAGCCAAGATCTCTCCTGGGGTCAAGCTTTCTTT. Encoded protein: CASSQDLSWGQAFF.

This chain connects TRBV5-1 to TRBJ2-7, with D possibly being TRBD1 or TRBD2 (5 bases each). V was clipped by 0 bases and J by 3 bases, with 13 bases between them. Germline V gene lookup returns CDR1 SGHRS and CDR2 YFSETQ. The CDR3 is 15 amino acids. This CDR3 is CASSLGGTENYEQYF. The CDR3, as DNA: TGCGCCAGCAGCTTGGGGGGGACGGAAAACTACGAGCAGTACTTC.